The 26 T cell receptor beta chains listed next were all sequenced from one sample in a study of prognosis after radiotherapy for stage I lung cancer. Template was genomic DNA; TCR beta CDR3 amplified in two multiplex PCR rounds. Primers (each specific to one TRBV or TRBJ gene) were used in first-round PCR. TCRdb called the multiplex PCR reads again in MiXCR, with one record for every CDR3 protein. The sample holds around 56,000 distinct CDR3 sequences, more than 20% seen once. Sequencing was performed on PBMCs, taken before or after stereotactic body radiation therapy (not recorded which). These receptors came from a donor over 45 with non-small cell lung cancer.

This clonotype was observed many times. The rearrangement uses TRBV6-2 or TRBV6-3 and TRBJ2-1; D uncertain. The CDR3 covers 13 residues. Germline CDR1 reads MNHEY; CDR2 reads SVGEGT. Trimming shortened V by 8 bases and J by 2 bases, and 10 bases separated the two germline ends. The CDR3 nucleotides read TGTGCCAGCGGGCGGCCTACCTACAATGAGCAGTTCTTC. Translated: CASGRPTYNEQFF.

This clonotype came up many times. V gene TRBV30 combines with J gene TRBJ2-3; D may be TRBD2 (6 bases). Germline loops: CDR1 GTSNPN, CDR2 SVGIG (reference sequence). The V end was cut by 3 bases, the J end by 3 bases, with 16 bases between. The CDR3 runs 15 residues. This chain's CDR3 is CAWRAGLTATDTQYF. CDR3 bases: TGTGCCTGGAGAGCGGGCTTAACAGCGACAGATACGCAGTATTTT.

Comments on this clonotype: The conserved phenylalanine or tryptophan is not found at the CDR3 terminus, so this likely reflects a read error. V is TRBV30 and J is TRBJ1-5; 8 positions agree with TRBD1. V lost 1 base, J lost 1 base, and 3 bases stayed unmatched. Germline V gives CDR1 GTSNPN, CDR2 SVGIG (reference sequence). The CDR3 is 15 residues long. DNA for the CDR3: TGTGCCTGGAGTGCAGGGGGCTCGAGCAATCAGCCCCAGCATCTT. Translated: CAWSAGGSSNQPQHL.

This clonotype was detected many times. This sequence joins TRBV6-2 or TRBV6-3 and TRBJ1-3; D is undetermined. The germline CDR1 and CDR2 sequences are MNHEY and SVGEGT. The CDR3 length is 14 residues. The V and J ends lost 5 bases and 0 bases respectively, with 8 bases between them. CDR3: CASSDRNSGNTIYF. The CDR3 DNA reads TGTGCCAGCAGTGACCGAAACTCTGGAAACACCATATATTTT.

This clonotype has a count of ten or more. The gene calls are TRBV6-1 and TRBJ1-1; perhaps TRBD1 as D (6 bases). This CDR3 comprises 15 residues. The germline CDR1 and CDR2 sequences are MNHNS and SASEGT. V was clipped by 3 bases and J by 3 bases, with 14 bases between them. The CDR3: CASSEGGGADTEAFF. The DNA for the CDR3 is TGTGCCAGCAGTGAGGGGGGGGGCGCTGACACTGAAGCTTTCTTT.

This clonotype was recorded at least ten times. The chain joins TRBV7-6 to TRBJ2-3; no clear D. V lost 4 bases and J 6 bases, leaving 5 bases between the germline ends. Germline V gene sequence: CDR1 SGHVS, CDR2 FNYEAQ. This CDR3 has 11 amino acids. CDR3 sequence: CASSSSDTQYF. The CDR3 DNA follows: TGTGCCAGCAGCTCTTCCGATACGCAGTATTTT.

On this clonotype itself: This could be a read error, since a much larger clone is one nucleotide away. The CDR3, as DNA: TGTGCCAGCAGTTGCCAACAGAACACCGGGGAGCTGTTTTTT. It translates to CASSCQQNTGELFF. V usage is TRBV6-5 and J usage is TRBJ2-2; D is uncertain. The CDR3 extends over 14 amino acids. Germline CDR1 MNHEY, CDR2 SVGAGI. Between the trimmed V and J ends, which lost 4 bases and 1 base, there was a span of 7 bases.

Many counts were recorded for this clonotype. CDR3 in DNA: TGTGCCATCAGTGGGTACGACATGTATGAGCAGTACTTC. Amino acids: CAISGYDMYEQYF. The chain employs TRBV10-3 and TRBJ2-7, with D hard to call. V lost 4 bases and J 7 bases, leaving 14 bases between the germline ends. The CDR3 extends over 13 amino acids. The V gene's germline CDR1 is ENHRY and CDR2 SYGVKD.

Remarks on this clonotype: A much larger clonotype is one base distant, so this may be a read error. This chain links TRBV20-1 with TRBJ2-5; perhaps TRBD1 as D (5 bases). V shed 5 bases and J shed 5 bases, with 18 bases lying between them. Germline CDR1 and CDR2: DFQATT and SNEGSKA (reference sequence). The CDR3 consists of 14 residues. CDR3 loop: CSAWDVAGFETQYF. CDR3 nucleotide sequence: TGCAGTGCTTGGGATGTGGCAGGGTTCGAGACCCAGTACTTC.

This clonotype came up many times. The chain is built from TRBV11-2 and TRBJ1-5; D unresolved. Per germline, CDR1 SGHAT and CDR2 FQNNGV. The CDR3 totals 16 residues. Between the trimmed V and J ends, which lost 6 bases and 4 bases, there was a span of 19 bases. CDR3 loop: CASSRKGLPENQPQHF. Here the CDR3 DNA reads TGTGCCAGCAGTCGCAAAGGGCTCCCCGAGAATCAGCCCCAGCATTTT.

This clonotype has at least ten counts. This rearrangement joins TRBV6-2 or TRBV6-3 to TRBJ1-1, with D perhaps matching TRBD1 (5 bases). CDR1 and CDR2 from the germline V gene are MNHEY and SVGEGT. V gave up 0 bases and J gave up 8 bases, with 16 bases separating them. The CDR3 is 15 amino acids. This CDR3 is CASSYSIGGVGEAFF. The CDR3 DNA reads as TGTGCCAGCAGTTACTCGATCGGGGGGGTAGGAGAAGCTTTCTTT.

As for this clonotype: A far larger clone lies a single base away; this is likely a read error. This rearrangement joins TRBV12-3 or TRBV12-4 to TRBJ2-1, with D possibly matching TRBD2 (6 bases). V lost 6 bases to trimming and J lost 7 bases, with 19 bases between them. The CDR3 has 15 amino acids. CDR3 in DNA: TGTGCCAGCAGCGTAGCGGCGGGCTCCTTTAATGAGCAGTTCTTC. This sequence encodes CASSVAAGSFNEQFF.

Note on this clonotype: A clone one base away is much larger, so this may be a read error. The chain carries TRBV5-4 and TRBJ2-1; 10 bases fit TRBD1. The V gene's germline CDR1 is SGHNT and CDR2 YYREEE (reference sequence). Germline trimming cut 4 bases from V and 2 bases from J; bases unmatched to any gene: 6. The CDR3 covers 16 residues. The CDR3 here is CASSNTGTGAYNEQFF. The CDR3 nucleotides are TGTGCCAGCAGCAACACCGGGACAGGGGCCTACAATGAGCAGTTCTTC. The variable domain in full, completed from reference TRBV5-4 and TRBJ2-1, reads ETGVTQSPTHLIKTRGQQVTLRCSSQSGHNTVSWYQQALGQGPQFIFQYYREEENGRGNFPPRFSGLQFPNYSSELNVNALELDDSALYLCASSNTGTGAYNEQFFGPGTRLTVL.

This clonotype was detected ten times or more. This CDR3 is CASSSSTGGFAGELFF. The CDR3 nucleotides are TGTGCCAGCAGCTCGTCGACAGGGGGCTTCGCCGGGGAGCTGTTTTTT. This chain links TRBV7-8 with TRBJ2-2, with 10 nucleotides matching TRBD1. The CDR3 is made up of 16 amino acids. V shed 4 bases and J 6 bases; nucleotides not matched to a gene: 8. Germline CDR1 reads SGHVS; CDR2 reads FQNEAQ.

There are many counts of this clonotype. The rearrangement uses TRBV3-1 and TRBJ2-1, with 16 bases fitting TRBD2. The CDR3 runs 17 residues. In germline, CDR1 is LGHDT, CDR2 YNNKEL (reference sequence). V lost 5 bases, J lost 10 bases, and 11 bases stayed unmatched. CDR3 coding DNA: TGTGCCAGCAGCTCCCCCGGGACTAGCGGGGGGGATGACGAGCAGTTCTTC. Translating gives CASSSPGTSGGDDEQFF.

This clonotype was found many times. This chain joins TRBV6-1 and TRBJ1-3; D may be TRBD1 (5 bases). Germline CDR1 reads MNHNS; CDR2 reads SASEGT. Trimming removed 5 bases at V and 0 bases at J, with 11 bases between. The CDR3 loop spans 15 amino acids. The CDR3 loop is CASSPYDSSGNTIYF. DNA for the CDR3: TGTGCCAGCAGTCCCTACGACAGCTCTGGAAACACCATATATTTT.

In DNA form, the CDR3 reads TGTGCCAGTAGTGTTTCTAGCGGGGGATGGAATGAGCAGTTCTTC. Amino acids: CASSVSSGGWNEQFF. The J gene is TRBJ2-1, the V gene TRBV19; 10 nucleotides agree with TRBD2. Germline-derived CDR1 and CDR2 are LNHDA and SQIVND (reference sequence). This CDR3 comprises 15 residues. Trimming at V came to 5 bases and at J to 7 bases, leaving 8 bases not matched to a gene.

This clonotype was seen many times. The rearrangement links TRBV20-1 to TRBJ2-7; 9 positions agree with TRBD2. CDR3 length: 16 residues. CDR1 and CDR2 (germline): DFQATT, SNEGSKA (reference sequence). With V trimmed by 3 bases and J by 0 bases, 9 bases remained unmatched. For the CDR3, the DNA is TGCAGTGCTAGGGCCTTGGCGCGGGGGGGCTCCTACGAGCAGTACTTC. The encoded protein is CSARALARGGSYEQYF.

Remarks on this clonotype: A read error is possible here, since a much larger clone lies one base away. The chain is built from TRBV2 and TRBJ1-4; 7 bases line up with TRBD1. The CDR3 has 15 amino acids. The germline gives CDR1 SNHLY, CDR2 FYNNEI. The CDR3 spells CASRFGTANNERLFF. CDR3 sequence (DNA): TGTGCCAGCAGATTCGGGACAGCCAACAATGAAAGACTGTTTTTT.

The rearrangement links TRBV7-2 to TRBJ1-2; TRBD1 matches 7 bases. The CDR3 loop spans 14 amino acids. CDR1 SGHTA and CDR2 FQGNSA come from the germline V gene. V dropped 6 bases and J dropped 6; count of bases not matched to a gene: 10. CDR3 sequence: CASRQRQGGNGYTF. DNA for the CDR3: TGTGCCAGCAGACAAAGACAGGGTGGTAATGGCTACACCTTC. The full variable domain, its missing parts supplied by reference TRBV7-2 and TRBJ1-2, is GAGVSQSPSNKVTEKGKDVELRCDPISGHTALYWYRQSLGQGLEFLIYFQGNSAPDKSGLPSDRFSAERTGGSVSTLTIQRTQQEDSAVYLCASRQRQGGNGYTFGSGTRLTVV.

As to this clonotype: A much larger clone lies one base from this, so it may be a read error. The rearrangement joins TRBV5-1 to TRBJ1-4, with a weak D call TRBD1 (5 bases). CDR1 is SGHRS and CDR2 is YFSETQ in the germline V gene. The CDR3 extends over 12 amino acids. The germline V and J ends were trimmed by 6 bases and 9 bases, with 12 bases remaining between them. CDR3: CASIWDRKKLFF. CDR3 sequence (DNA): TGCGCCAGCATCTGGGACCGAAAAAAACTGTTTTTT.

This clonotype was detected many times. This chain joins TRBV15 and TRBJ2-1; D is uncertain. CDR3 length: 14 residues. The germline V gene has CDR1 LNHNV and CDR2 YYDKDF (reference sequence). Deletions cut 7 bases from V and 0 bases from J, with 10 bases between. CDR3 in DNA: TGTGCCACCAACGCCAGGAGCTCCTACAATGAGCAGTTCTTC. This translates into CATNARSSYNEQFF.

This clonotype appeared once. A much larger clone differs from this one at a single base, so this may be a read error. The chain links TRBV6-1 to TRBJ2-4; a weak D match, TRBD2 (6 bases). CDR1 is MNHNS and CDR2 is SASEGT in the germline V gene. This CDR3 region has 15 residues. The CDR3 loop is CASSSGLLAKTIQYF. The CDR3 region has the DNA TGTGCCAGCAGCTCGGGACTGCTAGCCAAAACCATTCAGTACTTC.

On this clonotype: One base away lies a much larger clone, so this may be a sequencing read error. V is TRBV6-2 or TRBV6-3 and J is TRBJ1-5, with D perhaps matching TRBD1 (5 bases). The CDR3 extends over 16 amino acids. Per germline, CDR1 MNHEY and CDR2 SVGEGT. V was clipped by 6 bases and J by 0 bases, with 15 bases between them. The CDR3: CASRVDMGYSNQPQHF. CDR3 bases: TGTGCCAGCAGGGTGGACATGGGCTATAGCAATCAGCCCCAGCATTTT.

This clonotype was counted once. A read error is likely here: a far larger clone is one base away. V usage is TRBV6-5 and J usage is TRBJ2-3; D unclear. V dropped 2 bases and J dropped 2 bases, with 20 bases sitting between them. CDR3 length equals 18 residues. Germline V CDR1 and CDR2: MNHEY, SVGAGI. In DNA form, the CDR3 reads TGTGCCAGCAGTTACGACGGCCGGGCTCCTTGCCCCACAGATACGCAGTATTTT. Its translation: CASSYDGRAPCPTDTQYF.

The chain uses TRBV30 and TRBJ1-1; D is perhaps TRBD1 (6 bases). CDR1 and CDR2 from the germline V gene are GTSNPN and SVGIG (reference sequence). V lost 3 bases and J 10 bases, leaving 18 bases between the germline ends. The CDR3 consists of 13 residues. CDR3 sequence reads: CAWRSPGAFRAFF. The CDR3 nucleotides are TGTGCCTGGAGAAGCCCGGGGGCTTTTAGAGCTTTCTTT.